One T cell receptor (beta chain) is described in this entry. The record originates from a study of blood T cell repertoires in COVID-19. Across the whole study: Sites in the United States, Italy and Spain provided acute and convalescent COVID-19 samples. Sources were T cells, B-cell-depleted T cells, or PBMCs; the material itself was cDNA or gDNA.

Trimming cost V 3 bases and J 0 bases; bases outside gene matches: 4. This CDR3 is 16 amino acids long. In germline, CDR1 is KGHSH, CDR2 LQKENI. How the authors handled the data: Nucleated cell number was recorded as an estimate derived from reference gene primer amplification. Profiled with immunoSEQ multiplex PCR; TCRdb holds only in-frame clones, not every one. The V and J calls and clone size were taken over from that table, and D and trimming were inferred from the DNA. The table shows a few hundred thousand clones, with roughly 85% occurring only once. This clonotype was obtained from a woman in her late teens or twenties with acute or convalescent COVID-19. The sample consisted of peripheral blood. V and J are TRBV18 and TRBJ2-2, with 7 positions matching TRBD2. The CDR3 loop reads CASSPTGTTNTGELFF. CDR3 sequence (DNA): TGTGCCAGCTCACCTACCGGGACTACGAACACCGGGGAGCTGTTTTTT. Complete variable domain (other parts from reference TRBV18 and TRBJ2-2): NAGVMQNPRHLVRRRGQEARLRCSPMKGHSHVYWYRQLPEEGLKFMVYLQKENIIDESGMPKERFSAEFPKEGPSILRIQQVVRGDSAAYFCASSPTGTTNTGELFFGEGSRLTVL.